Below, 18 T cell receptor beta chains from the same sample are listed, as sequenced in a study of T cell responses to AZD1222 COVID-19 vaccine. Profiled with immunoSEQ multiplex PCR; TCRdb holds only in-frame clones, not every one. Among 97,000 or so clones listed, around 89% were seen once. This material consisted of peripheral blood, taken on day 0 of AZD1222 vaccination. These receptors were obtained from an adult in good health.

The V and J genes are TRBV14 and TRBJ1-1; D is uncertain. CDR1 and CDR2 from the germline V gene are SGHDN and FVKESK. V was cut by 4 bases and J by 10 bases, with 16 bases left in between. The CDR3 is 13 amino acids. CDR3 sequence reads: CASSLSPRGRAFF. The DNA of the CDR3 is TGTGCCAGCAGCCTGTCACCCCGGGGTAGAGCTTTCTTT.

The chain uses TRBV6-5 and TRBJ2-7; 10 positions match TRBD2. CDR3 length: 13 residues. Trimming took 9 bases from V and 4 from J; bases not matched to a gene: 6. The V gene's germline CDR1 is MNHEY and CDR2 SVGAGI. CDR3 amino acids: CASLAGAGYEQYF. The DNA for the CDR3 is TGTGCCAGTCTAGCGGGAGCCGGTTACGAGCAGTACTTC.

This sequence joins TRBV6-5 and TRBJ2-1; no reliable D call. V gave up 5 bases and J gave up 9 bases, with 8 bases separating them. The CDR3 contains 11 residues. CDR1 is MNHEY, CDR2 SVGAGI, per germline. In DNA, the CDR3 is TGTGCCAGCAGTCCCGGGCTTGAGCAGTTCTTC. It is translated as CASSPGLEQFF.

The gene calls are TRBV10-3 and TRBJ1-1; D remains ambiguous. Germline V gene lookup returns CDR1 ENHRY and CDR2 SYGVKD. There are 14 residues in the CDR3. With 5 bases removed from V and 2 bases from J, the gap between germline ends came to 12 bases. The CDR3 is CAISNLQRNTEAFF. CDR3 nucleotide sequence: TGTGCCATCAGTAACCTACAGCGAAACACTGAAGCTTTCTTT.

The chain has TRBV19 and TRBJ2-2; the match to TRBD1 covers 9 bases. Germline assignment: CDR1 LNHDA and CDR2 SQIVND (reference sequence). J gave up 9 bases and V 5 bases, and 4 bases lay outside the gene matches. This CDR3 is built from 13 residues. This CDR3 reads CASSWDRARELFF. The CDR3 DNA is TGTGCCAGTAGTTGGGACAGGGCCAGGGAGCTGTTTTTT.

The V call is TRBV14, the J call TRBJ1-2; 7 bases line up with TRBD1. The germline CDR1 and CDR2 sequences are SGHDN and FVKESK. Trimming cost V 0 bases and J 2 bases; bases outside gene matches: 6. CDR3 length: 16 amino acids. The DNA of the CDR3 is TGTGCCAGCAGCCAAGATAGACAGGGTAAAAACTATGGCTACACCTTC. This sequence encodes CASSQDRQGKNYGYTF.

The gene calls are TRBV6-1 and TRBJ2-7; 7 bases align to TRBD1. J lost 3 bases, V lost 3 bases, and 14 bases had no gene match. The CDR3 is made up of 17 amino acids. In germline, CDR1 is MNHNS, CDR2 SASEGT. CDR3 amino acids: CASSEVSGTATFYEQYF. CDR3 DNA: TGTGCCAGCAGTGAGGTTAGTGGGACAGCGACTTTCTACGAGCAGTACTTC.

CDR3 sequence: CSVAGPSSGNTIYF. The CDR3 DNA reads as TGCAGCGTGGCCGGCCCGAGCTCTGGAAACACCATATATTTT. The rearrangement joins TRBV29-1 to TRBJ1-3; D gene unclear. V dropped 6 bases and J dropped 0 bases, with 12 bases sitting between them. Germline CDR1 and CDR2: SQVTM and ANQGSEA. The CDR3 has 14 amino acids.

J is TRBJ1-5 and V is TRBV7-8; D is unresolved. The CDR3 has 15 residues. Germline loops: CDR1 SGHVS, CDR2 FQNEAQ. V was shortened by 1 base and J by 1 base, with 8 bases between the two germline ends. The CDR3 spells CASSLDGHSNQPQHF. CDR3 DNA sequence: TGTGCCAGCAGCTTAGATGGTCACAGCAATCAGCCCCAGCATTTT.

This clone was counted only a few times. The chain combines TRBV6-4 with TRBJ2-3; D is uncertain. The germline V gene has CDR1 MRHNA and CDR2 SNTAGT. The ends were cut back, 3 bases at V and 0 bases at J, with 7 bases in the middle. This CDR3 contains 14 residues. The CDR3 DNA follows: TGTGCCAGCAGTGATAGACCGAGCACAGATACGCAGTATTTT. Translation: CASSDRPSTDTQYF.

Comment on this clone: This CDR3 is also generated by other DNA sequences in the sample. The V call is TRBV5-1, the J call TRBJ1-4, with 8 bases aligning to TRBD1. The V gene end was trimmed by 0 bases and the J gene end by 7 bases; junction bases not matched to a gene: 5. The CDR3 length is 15 residues. The germline V gene has CDR1 SGHRS and CDR2 YFSETQ. The CDR3, as DNA: TGCGCCAGCAGCTTGGCAGGGACAGGTTCTGAAAAACTGTTTTTT. This encodes CASSLAGTGSEKLFF.

This chain joins TRBV7-2 and TRBJ1-3; D is unclear. CDR1 SGHTA and CDR2 FQGNSA come from the germline V gene. The CDR3 extends over 16 amino acids. The V end was cut by 5 bases, the J end by 4 bases, with 18 bases between. The CDR3 nucleotides are TGTGCCAGCAGCCCCTCGCGCAGGATAACGGGAAACACCATATATTTT. Its protein product is CASSPSRRITGNTIYF.

The chain joins TRBV19 to TRBJ2-7; 11 bases are a match to TRBD2. J gave up 0 bases and V 5 bases, and 12 bases lay outside the gene matches. This CDR3 region has 18 residues. The germline V gene has CDR1 LNHDA and CDR2 SQIVND (reference sequence). CDR3: CASSVKKTGTSGSYEQYF. CDR3 bases: TGTGCCAGTAGTGTAAAAAAAACCGGGACTAGCGGCTCCTACGAGCAGTACTTC.

V gene TRBV10-3 combines with J gene TRBJ1-5, with D possibly being TRBD1 (6 bases). V was trimmed by 6 bases and J by 4 bases, leaving 7 bases between them. The germline V gene encodes CDR1 ENHRY and CDR2 SYGVKD. This CDR3 has 12 amino acids. The DNA for the CDR3 is TGTGCCATCAGAACAGGGAATCAGCCCCAGCATTTT. Amino acids: CAIRTGNQPQHF.

The chain is built from TRBV14 and TRBJ1-2; D call uncertain. Between the trimmed V and J ends, which lost 1 base and 8 bases, there was a span of 11 bases. This CDR3 is built from 13 residues. The germline V gene encodes CDR1 SGHDN and CDR2 FVKESK. The CDR3 region has the DNA TGTGCCAGCAGCCAAGGCAGGATGGGGGGCTACACCTTC. Protein product: CASSQGRMGGYTF.

V is TRBV6-5 and J is TRBJ1-4; weak D call: TRBD1 (5 bases). Germline V lookup: CDR1 MNHEY, CDR2 SVGAGI. V lost 6 bases and J lost 7, with 12 bases in between. The CDR3 loop spans 13 amino acids. The CDR3 bases are TGTGCCAGCAGCGGGGCTTTTGGTGAAAAACTGTTTTTT. This translates into CASSGAFGEKLFF.

The J gene is TRBJ2-1, the V gene TRBV6-4, with D tentatively TRBD2 (5 bases). V lost 0 bases and J 8 bases, leaving 11 bases between the germline ends. CDR1 MRHNA and CDR2 SNTAGT come from the germline V gene. This CDR3 has 14 residues. CDR3 region: CASSDSRDSDEQFF. CDR3 nucleotides: TGTGCCAGCAGTGACTCGAGGGATAGCGATGAGCAGTTCTTC.

This clone was observed once. The chain has TRBV30 and TRBJ1-1; TRBD1 might be the D (5 bases). The V end lost 2 bases, the J end lost 11 bases, and 12 bases lay between the germline ends. CDR1 and CDR2 from the germline V gene are GTSNPN and SVGIG (reference sequence). The CDR3 runs to 11 residues. The CDR3 loop reads CAWSSQGLAFF. The CDR3 DNA sequence: TGTGCCTGGAGTTCCCAGGGTTTGGCTTTCTTT.